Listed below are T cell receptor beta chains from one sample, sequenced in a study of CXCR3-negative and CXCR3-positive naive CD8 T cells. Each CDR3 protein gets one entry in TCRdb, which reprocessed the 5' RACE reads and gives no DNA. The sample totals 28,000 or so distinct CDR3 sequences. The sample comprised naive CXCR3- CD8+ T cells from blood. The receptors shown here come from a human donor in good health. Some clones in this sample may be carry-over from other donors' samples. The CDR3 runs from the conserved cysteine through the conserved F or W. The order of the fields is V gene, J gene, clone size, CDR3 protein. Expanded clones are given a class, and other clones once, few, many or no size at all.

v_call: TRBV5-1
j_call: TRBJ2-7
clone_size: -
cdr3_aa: CASSPRGEYYEQYF

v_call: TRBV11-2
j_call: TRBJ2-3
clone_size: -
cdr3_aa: CASSRDSGSTDTQYF

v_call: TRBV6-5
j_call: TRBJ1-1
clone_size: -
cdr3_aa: CASRARVGVSTEAFF

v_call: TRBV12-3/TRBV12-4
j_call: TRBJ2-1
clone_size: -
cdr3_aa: CASSLRRTERLSYNEQFF

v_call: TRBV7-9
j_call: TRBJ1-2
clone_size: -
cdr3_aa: CASSHPGTGEGYTF

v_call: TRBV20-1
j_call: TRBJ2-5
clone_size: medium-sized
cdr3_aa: CSARDPGQMETQYF

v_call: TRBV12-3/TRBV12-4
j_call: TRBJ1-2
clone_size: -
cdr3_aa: CASSLTGLALNNPKNYGYTF

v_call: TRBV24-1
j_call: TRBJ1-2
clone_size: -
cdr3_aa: CATSDYNPGREEDGYTF

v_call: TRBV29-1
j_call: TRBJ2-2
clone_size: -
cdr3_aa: CSAYNADLAGGYNTGELFF

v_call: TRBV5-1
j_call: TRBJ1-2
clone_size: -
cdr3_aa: CASSLAFQNSYGYTF

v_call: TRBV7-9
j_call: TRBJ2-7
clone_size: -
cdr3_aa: CASSFSTSSYEQYF

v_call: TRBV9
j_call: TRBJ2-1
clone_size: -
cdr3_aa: CASSGGTSGAEQFF

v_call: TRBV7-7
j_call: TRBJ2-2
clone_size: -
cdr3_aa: CASSLGLLLAGGSGELFF

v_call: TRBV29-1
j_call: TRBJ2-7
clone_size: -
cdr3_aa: CSVPWAGGSEQYF

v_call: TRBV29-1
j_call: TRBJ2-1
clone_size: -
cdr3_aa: CSTPGQGWSRNEQFF

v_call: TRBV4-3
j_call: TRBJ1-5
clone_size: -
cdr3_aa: CASSQDRGAQPQHF

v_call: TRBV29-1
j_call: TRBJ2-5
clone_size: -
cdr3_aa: CSVEPLAGAEETQYF

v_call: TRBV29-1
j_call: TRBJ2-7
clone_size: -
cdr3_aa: CSAEAGQGNEQYF

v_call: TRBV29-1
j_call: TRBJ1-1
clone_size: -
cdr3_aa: CSVEEVWGQGTEAFF

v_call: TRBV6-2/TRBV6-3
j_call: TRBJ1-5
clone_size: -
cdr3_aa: CASSYSRDRVDQPQHF

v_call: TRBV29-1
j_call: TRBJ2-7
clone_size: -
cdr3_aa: CSVEQGRSYEQYF

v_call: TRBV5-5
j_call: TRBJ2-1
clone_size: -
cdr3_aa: CASGPLEGALSNEQFF

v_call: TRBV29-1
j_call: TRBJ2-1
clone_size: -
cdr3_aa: CSVVTGRSYNEQFF

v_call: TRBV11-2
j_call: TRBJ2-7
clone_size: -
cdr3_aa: CASARQGADEQYF

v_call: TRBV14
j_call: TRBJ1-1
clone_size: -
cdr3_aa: CASSQALNTEAFF

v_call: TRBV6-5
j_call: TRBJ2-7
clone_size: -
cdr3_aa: CASSYLARTSEQYF

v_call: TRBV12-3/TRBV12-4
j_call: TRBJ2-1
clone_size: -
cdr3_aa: CASALDPSYNEQFF

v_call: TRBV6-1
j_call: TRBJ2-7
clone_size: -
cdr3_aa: CASSETGILYEQYF

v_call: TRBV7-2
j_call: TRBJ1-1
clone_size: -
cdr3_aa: CASSLVGVNVGEAEAFF

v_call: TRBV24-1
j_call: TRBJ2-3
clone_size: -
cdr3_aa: CATSDSGNTDTQYF

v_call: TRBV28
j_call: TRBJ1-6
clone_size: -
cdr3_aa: CASRDRDTPYYNSPLHF

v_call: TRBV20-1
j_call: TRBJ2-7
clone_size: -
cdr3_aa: CSASSDISSYEQYF

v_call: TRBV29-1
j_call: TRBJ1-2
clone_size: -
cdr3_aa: CSVDDFYGYTF

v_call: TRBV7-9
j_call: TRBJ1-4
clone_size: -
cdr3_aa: CASSLNEKLFF

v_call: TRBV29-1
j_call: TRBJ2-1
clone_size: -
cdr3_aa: CSVAGSSYNERFF

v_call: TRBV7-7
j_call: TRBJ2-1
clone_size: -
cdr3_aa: CASSSFGGRDNEQFF

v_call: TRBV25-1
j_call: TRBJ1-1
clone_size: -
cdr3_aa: CASGLNTEAFF

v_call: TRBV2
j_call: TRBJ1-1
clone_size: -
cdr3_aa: CASRGTGGPLNTEAFF

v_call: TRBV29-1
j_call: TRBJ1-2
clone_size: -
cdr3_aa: CSVVGSTPGGRPARLGYTF

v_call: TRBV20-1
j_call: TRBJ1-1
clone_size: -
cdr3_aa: CSARGEQGDTEAFF

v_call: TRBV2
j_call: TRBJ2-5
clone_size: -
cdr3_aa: CASSEPGDRGPSF

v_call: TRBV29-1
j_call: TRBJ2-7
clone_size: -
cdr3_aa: CSVEDGTDYEQYF

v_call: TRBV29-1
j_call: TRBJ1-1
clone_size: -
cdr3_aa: CSVDGATEAFF

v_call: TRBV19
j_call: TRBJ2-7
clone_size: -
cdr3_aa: CASKGAYEQYF

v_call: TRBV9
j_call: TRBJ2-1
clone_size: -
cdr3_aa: CASSAMDGDTGDNEQFF

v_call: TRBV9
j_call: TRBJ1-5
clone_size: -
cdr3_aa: CASSPHGTGPSQPQHF

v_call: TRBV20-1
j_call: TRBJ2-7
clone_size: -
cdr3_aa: CSASVPGRDLIYEQYF

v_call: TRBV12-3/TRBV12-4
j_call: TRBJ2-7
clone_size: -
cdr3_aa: CASSLGTYEQYF

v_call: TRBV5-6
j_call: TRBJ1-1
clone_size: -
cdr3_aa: CASSSWTGINTEAFF

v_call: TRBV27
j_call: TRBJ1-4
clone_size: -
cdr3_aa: CASSLTPGTGIFEKLFF

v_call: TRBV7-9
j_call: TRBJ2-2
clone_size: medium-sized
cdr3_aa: CASSLENTGELFF

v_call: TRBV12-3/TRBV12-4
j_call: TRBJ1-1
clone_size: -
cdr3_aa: CASSWASEAFF

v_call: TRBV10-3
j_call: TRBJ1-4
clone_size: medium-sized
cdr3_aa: CAISEGFGPGNEKLFF

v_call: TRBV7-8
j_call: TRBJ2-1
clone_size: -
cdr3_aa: CASSLWDSGGANNEQFF